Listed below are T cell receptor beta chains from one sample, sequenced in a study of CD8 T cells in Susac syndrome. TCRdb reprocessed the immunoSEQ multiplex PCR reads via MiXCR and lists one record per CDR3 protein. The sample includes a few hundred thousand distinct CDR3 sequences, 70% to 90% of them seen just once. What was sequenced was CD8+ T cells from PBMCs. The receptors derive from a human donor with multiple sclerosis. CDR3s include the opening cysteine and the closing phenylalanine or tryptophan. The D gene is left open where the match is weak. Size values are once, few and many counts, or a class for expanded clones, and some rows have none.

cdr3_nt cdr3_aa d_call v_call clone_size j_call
TGTGCCAGCCCCACTCCGCTTGGAGGCCTGCTGGATACGCAGTATTTT CASPTPLGGLLDTQYF - TRBV7-9 - TRBJ2-3
TGCGCCAGCAGCCAAGGAGGGAGGCACGACGAGCAGTACTTC CASSQGGRHDEQYF - TRBV4-1 - TRBJ2-7
TGTGCCAGCACCTCACGGGAGGCTGGAAACAATGAGCAGTTCTTC CASTSREAGNNEQFF TRBD2 TRBV11-2 - TRBJ2-1
TGTGCCAGCAGGACGGGACTAGCGGGCCCGAGCACAGATACGCAGTATTTT CASRTGLAGPSTDTQYF TRBD2 TRBV2 - TRBJ2-3
TGTGCCAGCAGCCTCCCTGTAGAAGAACGCTACACCTTC CASSLPVEERYTF - TRBV13 - TRBJ1-2
TGTGCCAGCAGCTCCCCTGAGGCAGGGAGAGAGACCCAGTACTTC CASSSPEAGRETQYF - TRBV7-9 - TRBJ2-5
TGTGCCAGCAGTGAGACAGGGGGCGGGTTTCAGCCCCAGCATTTT CASSETGGGFQPQHF TRBD1 TRBV27 - TRBJ1-5
TGTGCCAGCAGCCTACGGACCGCGACTCGACGGGTCGGAGATACGCAGTATTTT CASSLRTATRRVGDTQYF - TRBV4-2 - TRBJ2-3
TGTGCCAGCAGTTTGAGGTTGTATGAGCAGTTCTTC CASSLRLYEQFF - TRBV12-3/TRBV12-4 - TRBJ2-1
TGCAGTGCTAGGCCCCAAGGAGGGCCGGACAATGAGCAGTTCTTC CSARPQGGPDNEQFF - TRBV20-1 - TRBJ2-1
TGTGCCAGTAGTATTGTAAGAAGGGGCAATGAGCAGTTCTTC CASSIVRRGNEQFF - TRBV19 - TRBJ2-1
TGCGCCAGCAGCCAAACGACTAGCGGGAGATCTGAGCAGTTCTTC CASSQTTSGRSEQFF TRBD2 TRBV4-1 - TRBJ2-1
TGTGCCAGCAGCCATTTCCCGGGGGCGACAGATACGCAGTATTTT CASSHFPGATDTQYF - TRBV7-2 - TRBJ2-3
TGTGCCAGCAGTTTCGGGACTAGCGGGAGTTACGAGCAGTACTTC CASSFGTSGSYEQYF TRBD2 TRBV27 few TRBJ2-7
TGTGCCAGCAGCCACCGGACTAGCGGCCAAGAGACCCAGTACTTC CASSHRTSGQETQYF TRBD2 TRBV7-9 - TRBJ2-5
TGTGCCAGCAGTGGGACATTAAACACTGAAGCTTTCTTT CASSGTLNTEAFF - TRBV27 - TRBJ1-1
TGTGCCAGCAGCGAGGAACTAGGGAACACCGGGGAGCTGTTTTTT CASSEELGNTGELFF - TRBV9 - TRBJ2-2
TGCGCCAGCAGCTTGTTGGGGCGGCCCTACGAGCAGTACTTC CASSLLGRPYEQYF - TRBV5-1 few TRBJ2-7
TGCGCCAGCAGCCAAGAGACCCGAAATTACGAGCAGTACTTC CASSQETRNYEQYF - TRBV4-1 - TRBJ2-7
TGCAGTGCTAGGAGCCGGGACGGACCCACCGGGGAGCTGTTTTTT CSARSRDGPTGELFF - TRBV20-1 - TRBJ2-2
TGTGCCAGCAGTTTATATGGGTCTGGAAACACCATATATTTT CASSLYGSGNTIYF - TRBV27 - TRBJ1-3
TGTGCCAGCAGTTTGTTCAGGGGAGGCCATGAGCAGTTCTTC CASSLFRGGHEQFF - TRBV27 - TRBJ2-1
TGTGCCAGCAGCCAAGGGTGGGGGTTCGGGGATGATCAGCCCCAGCATTTT CASSQGWGFGDDQPQHF - TRBV2 - TRBJ1-5
TGTGCCAGCGCTGAGTACAATGAGCAGTTCTTC CASAEYNEQFF - TRBV27 - TRBJ2-1
TGCGCCAAAAACAGGGAGGTTGGCACTGAAGCTTTCTTT CAKNREVGTEAFF - TRBV23-1 - TRBJ1-1
TGTGCCTGGAGGGCCTCAGGCTACACCTTC CAWRASGYTF - TRBV30 - TRBJ1-2
TGTGCCAGCAGTCCGACGACTAGCGGCTACGAGCAGTACTTC CASSPTTSGYEQYF TRBD2 TRBV27 few TRBJ2-7
TGCGCCAGCAGGGCTAGTGTTGAGCAGTTCTTC CASRASVEQFF - TRBV10-2 - TRBJ2-1
TGTGCCAGTATCCTCAGCCCGAACACCGGGGAGCTGTTTTTT CASILSPNTGELFF - TRBV19 - TRBJ2-2
TGCAGTGCTAGAGATTTAGGGACTAGCGGGAGGGATTGGACAGATACGCAGTATTTT CSARDLGTSGRDWTDTQYF TRBD2 TRBV20-1 - TRBJ2-3
TGTGCCAGCAGCGGCGGACTAGCGGCCGATTGCGAGCAGTACTTC CASSGGLAADCEQYF TRBD2 TRBV6-5 few TRBJ2-7
TGTGCCAGCAGCCACCTGCTAGAACGGGGTAATGAGCAGTTCTTC CASSHLLERGNEQFF - TRBV14 - TRBJ2-1
TGTGCCAGCTCACGGATAGACAGTGGGCATTCATCCTACGAGCAGTACTTC CASSRIDSGHSSYEQYF - TRBV18 - TRBJ2-7
TGTGCCAGCAGCCTCAGTCCGGGACTACGATCCTACAATGAGCAGTTCTTC CASSLSPGLRSYNEQFF TRBD2 TRBV2 - TRBJ2-1
TGTGCCAGCAGTTTTATGGGCGGGAGGGCCAGGAATGAGCAGTTCTTC CASSFMGGRARNEQFF TRBD2 TRBV28 - TRBJ2-1
TGCAGTGCTAACGGACTAGCGGGAGACAATGAGCAGTTCTTC CSANGLAGDNEQFF TRBD2 TRBV20-1 - TRBJ2-1
TGTGCCAGCAGCTTCCCCTTAGTATCGCGCGAAGGCTCCTACAATGAGCAGTTCTTC CASSFPLVSREGSYNEQFF - TRBV9 - TRBJ2-1
TGTGCCAGCAGGGGCAAAGGGGGGCACGATAGCAATCAGCCCCAGCATTTT CASRGKGGHDSNQPQHF - TRBV25-1 - TRBJ1-5
TGTGCCAGCAGTCCGCTCGGATCCAGGTGGGGGAACACTGAAGCTTTCTTT CASSPLGSRWGNTEAFF - TRBV27 - TRBJ1-1
TGTGCCAGCAGCCGAAACTACGAAGCTTTCTTT CASSRNYEAFF - TRBV7-9 - TRBJ1-1
TGTGCCAGCAGTTTTAACTTTCGCGTAGCGGGGCTGGATGGTGAGCAGTTCTTC CASSFNFRVAGLDGEQFF TRBD2 TRBV28 - TRBJ2-1
TGTGCCAGCAGTGACCGATGGGCTAACACTGAAGCTTTCTTT CASSDRWANTEAFF - TRBV2 - TRBJ1-1
TGCGCCAGCAGCCAAACCCCGATTGGGGATTACTATGGCTACACCTTC CASSQTPIGDYYGYTF - TRBV4-1 - TRBJ1-2
TGCAGCGTTGAGACAGGAAGGTCTGGAAACACCATATATTTT CSVETGRSGNTIYF - TRBV29-1 - TRBJ1-3
TGTGCCAGCAGTGATTCGCTCCACTATGGCTACACCTTC CASSDSLHYGYTF - TRBV25-1 - TRBJ1-2
TGCAGCGTCCCGTCACTAGCGCTCGGATTAGGAAATGAGCAGTTCTTC CSVPSLALGLGNEQFF TRBD2 TRBV29-1 - TRBJ2-1
TGTGCCAGCAGCTTGAGGGATACTGAAGCTTTCTTT CASSLRDTEAFF - TRBV7-9 - TRBJ1-1
TGCAGCGTTGAAGGAGTACGCGGGAGTTCCTACAATGAGCAGTTCTTC CSVEGVRGSSYNEQFF TRBD2 TRBV29-1 - TRBJ2-1
TGTGCCAGCAGTTACTCCGTAGGGGAGACTAACTATGGCTACACCTTC CASSYSVGETNYGYTF - TRBV6-5 - TRBJ1-2
TGTGCCATCAGTGCCCCCGGACAGACCTACGAGCAGTACTTC CAISAPGQTYEQYF - TRBV10-3 - TRBJ2-7
TGTGCCAGCAGCTTCGGGACAGGGGGCTATGGCTACACCTTC CASSFGTGGYGYTF TRBD1 TRBV7-9 - TRBJ1-2
TGTGCCAGCAGTCGTCCCGGGACAGAGAACACTGAAGCTTTCTTT CASSRPGTENTEAFF TRBD1 TRBV28 - TRBJ1-1
TGTGCCAGCAGTTATATCATAGTGGGGGTAAACGAGCAGTACTTC CASSYIIVGVNEQYF - TRBV6-5 - TRBJ2-7
TGTGCCAGCATTCTAAGGGGACAGCTAGAGACCCAGTACTTC CASILRGQLETQYF - TRBV21-1 - TRBJ2-5
TGCGCCAGCAGCTTGGCATATAGCGGAGGTACAGATACGCAGTATTTT CASSLAYSGGTDTQYF - TRBV5-1 - TRBJ2-3